The 28 T cell receptor beta chains below were found in one sample sequenced in a study of human T cells and chemical hapten exposure. Time point denoted: healthy volunteer bleed at 6 weeks. Unfractionated whole blood yielded total RNA. TCRdb reanalysed the RACE reads using MiXCR and keeps one entry per CDR3 protein. Of 60,000 to 90,000 distinct CDR3 sequences listed, 8.6% are singletons. Sequenced input: whole blood. The receptor source for this set is a female donor in good health. Some clones in this sample may be carry-over from other donors' samples.

This clonotype was counted many times. The rearrangement uses TRBV28 and TRBJ2-6; possibly TRBD2 for D (6 bases). Trimming removed 7 bases at V and 2 bases at J, with 12 bases between. The CDR3 length is 15 residues. Germline V gives CDR1 MDHEN, CDR2 SYDVKM. Here the CDR3 DNA reads TGTGCCAGCATCGAAGGAGGGACTGGGGCCAACGTCCTGACTTTC. Translated, it gives CASIEGGTGANVLTF.

Of note for this clonotype: A much larger clone differs by one base, so this may be a read error. The chain has TRBV2 and TRBJ1-5; D not resolved. CDR1 and CDR2 (germline): SNHLY, FYNNEI. CDR3 size: 13 residues. V was pared by 6 bases and J by 11 bases, with 17 bases between. This chain's CDR3 is CASRPGRWEAQHF. In nucleotides, the CDR3 is TGTGCCAGCAGACCAGGAAGGTGGGAGGCCCAGCATTTT.

Details on this clonotype: A much larger clonotype is one base distant, so this may be a read error. This chain links TRBV7-9 with TRBJ1-1; the D is unclear. Per germline, CDR1 SEHNR and CDR2 FQNEAQ (reference sequence). This CDR3 has 12 amino acids. Trimming stripped 6 bases from V and 5 bases from J, with 10 bases between. DNA of the CDR3: TGTGCCAGCAGGGGATGTCCAACTGAAGCTTTCTTT. Encoded protein: CASRGCPTEAFF.

There are a few counts of this clonotype. The V and J genes are TRBV29-1 and TRBJ1-1; unclear D gene. In germline, CDR1 is SQVTM, CDR2 ANQGSEA. CDR3 length equals 12 residues. Trimming shortened V by 2 bases and J by 3 bases, and 7 bases separated the two germline ends. The chain's CDR3 is CSVEKWDTEAFF. CDR3 coding DNA: TGCAGCGTTGAAAAGTGGGACACTGAAGCTTTCTTT.

CDR3 coding DNA: TGCGCCAGCAGCCAAGTTCCTCGGCAGTTTAATTCACCCCTCCACTTT. Its translation: CASSQVPRQFNSPLHF. The chain employs TRBV4-1 and TRBJ1-6; D call uncertain. V dropped 1 base and J dropped 6 bases, with 13 bases sitting between them. CDR1 is MGHRA and CDR2 is YSYEKL in the germline V gene. This CDR3 comprises 16 residues.

This clonotype was detected many times. V and J are TRBV6-6 and TRBJ2-7; 8 bases line up with TRBD2. CDR1 is MNHNY and CDR2 is SVGAGI in the germline V gene (reference sequence). V trimming: 7 bases; J trimming: 6 bases; junction bases outside the gene matches: 5. This CDR3 comprises 12 residues. The CDR3 is CASNTGGREQYF. CDR3 DNA sequence: TGTGCCAGCAATACGGGGGGGCGCGAGCAGTACTTC.

The sample holds many counts of this clonotype. The rearrangement links TRBV7-9 to TRBJ1-3; no reliable D call. V dropped 5 bases and J dropped 1 base, with 12 bases sitting between them. Germline V gene sequence: CDR1 SEHNR, CDR2 FQNEAQ (reference sequence). The CDR3 loop spans 15 amino acids. CDR3 nucleotides: TGTGCCAGCAGCCCGGGTTTTCGGTCTGGAAACACCATATATTTT. Translated: CASSPGFRSGNTIYF.

This clonotype came up a few times. The chain employs TRBV2 and TRBJ2-3; D not resolved. Between the trimmed V and J ends, which lost 4 bases and 13 bases, there was a span of 9 bases. Germline CDR1 reads SNHLY; CDR2 reads FYNNEI. The CDR3 totals 10 residues. DNA of the CDR3: TGTGCCAGCAGTGGAGCCCATAAGTATTTT. It translates to CASSGAHKYF.

This clonotype was seen at least ten times. The chain uses TRBV6-5 and TRBJ2-1, with TRBD2 matching over 9 bases. With 5 bases clipped from V and 4 bases from J, the junction kept 9 bases outside the gene matches. This CDR3 is built from 16 residues. CDR1 MNHEY and CDR2 SVGAGI come from the germline V gene. For the CDR3, the DNA is TGTGCCAGCAGTCCCCCGGCGGGGGGGGGTTACAATGAGCAGTTCTTC. Protein product: CASSPPAGGGYNEQFF.

This clonotype was picked up many times. This chain connects TRBV7-9 to TRBJ2-3, with a tentative D call TRBD2 (5 bases). This CDR3 region has 16 residues. V dropped 2 bases and J dropped 2 bases, with 14 bases sitting between them. Germline V gene data show CDR1 as SEHNR and CDR2 as FQNEAQ (reference sequence). CDR3 coding DNA: TGTGCCAGCAGCTTATATCGGGGTGGCCCCACAGATACGCAGTATTTT. It specifies CASSLYRGGPTDTQYF.

The sample holds a few counts of this clonotype. This rearrangement joins TRBV7-6 to TRBJ1-1, with D hard to call. Germline assignment: CDR1 SGHVS and CDR2 FNYEAQ. V lost 1 base to trimming and J lost 2 bases, with 11 bases between them. The length of the CDR3 is 15 residues. CDR3 amino acids: CASSLVPEGNTEAFF. The CDR3 nucleotides are TGTGCCAGCAGCTTAGTCCCCGAGGGTAACACTGAAGCTTTCTTT.

This clonotype was recorded many times. The V gene is TRBV7-2, the J gene TRBJ2-1; 11 bases fit TRBD2. Germline CDR1 SGHTA, CDR2 FQGNSA. The CDR3 runs to 17 residues. V lost 2 bases and J lost 6; bases outside the gene matches: 9. CDR3 bases: TGTGCCAGCAGCTTACCCTCGGATAGCGGGGGGGCCAATGAGCAGTTCTTC. As protein: CASSLPSDSGGANEQFF.

This clonotype was detected only a few times. The chain uses TRBV5-1 and TRBJ2-1; 11 positions match TRBD2. With 4 bases clipped from V and 6 bases from J, the junction kept 9 bases outside the gene matches. Germline CDR1 SGHRS, CDR2 YFSETQ. The CDR3 totals 16 residues. CDR3 DNA: TGCGCCAGCAGCCCCATAGCGGGGGGGCCAAGCAATGAGCAGTTCTTC. It encodes CASSPIAGGPSNEQFF. The full variable domain, completed using reference TRBV5-1 and TRBJ2-1, is KAGVTQTPRYLIKTRGQQVTLSCSPISGHRSVSWYQQTPGQGLQFLFEYFSETQRNKGNFPGRFSGRQFSNSRSEMNVSTLELGDSALYLCASSPIAGGPSNEQFFGPGTRLTVL.

This clonotype was observed once. CDR3 sequence (DNA): TGTGCCAGCAGTTTTTTAGCGGGACCAAACAATGAGCAGTTCTTC. Protein product: CASSFLAGPNNEQFF. The rearrangement links TRBV28 to TRBJ2-1, with TRBD2 identical over 8 bases. In germline, CDR1 is MDHEN, CDR2 SYDVKM. The CDR3 has 15 residues. V lost 3 bases to trimming and J lost 5 bases; unmatched junction nucleotides: 6.

This clonotype was recorded at least ten times. The chain has TRBV28 and TRBJ1-5; 7 bases align to TRBD1. J was trimmed by 2 bases and V by 7 bases; bases with no gene match: 11. The CDR3 runs 16 residues. Germline V gives CDR1 MDHEN, CDR2 SYDVKM. CDR3 loop: CASKSTGTLRNQPQHF. In nucleotides, the CDR3 is TGTGCCAGCAAATCGACAGGGACCCTTCGCAATCAGCCCCAGCATTTT.

This clonotype occurred a few times. The V and J genes are TRBV15 and TRBJ1-1; D is possibly TRBD1 (5 bases). The V gene lost 0 bases and the J gene lost 4 bases, with 9 bases spanning the gap. This CDR3 is built from 14 residues. Germline V gene sequence: CDR1 LNHNV, CDR2 YYDKDF (reference sequence). CDR3 nucleotides: TGTGCCACCAGCAGAGATAGGGGTGTCACTGAAGCTTTCTTT. Translated, it gives CATSRDRGVTEAFF.

The J gene is TRBJ1-5, the V gene TRBV3-1, with D hard to call. Germline V gene lookup returns CDR1 LGHDT and CDR2 YNNKEL (reference sequence). The CDR3 runs 12 residues. V shed 8 bases and J shed 4 bases, with 9 bases lying between them. Here the CDR3 DNA reads TGTGCCAGCGGGATGGTAAATCAGCCCCAGCATTTT. This sequence encodes CASGMVNQPQHF.

This clonotype appeared many times. The rearrangement uses TRBV5-1 and TRBJ2-1; 10 bases match TRBD2. CDR3 length: 15 residues. The ends lost 3 bases at V and 6 bases at J; junction bases unmatched: 6. Germline V gene lookup returns CDR1 SGHRS and CDR2 YFSETQ. DNA for the CDR3: TGCGCCAGCAGCTCCTTAGCGGGGGGTATCAATGAGCAGTTCTTC. This translates into CASSSLAGGINEQFF.

This clonotype was seen a few times. V is TRBV12-3 or TRBV12-4 and J is TRBJ2-5; 11 bases are a match to TRBD1. The CDR3 has 15 residues. J lost 3 bases, V lost 4 bases, and 4 bases had no gene match. In DNA form, the CDR3 reads TGTGCCAGCAGTTGGACAGGGGGCGGGAAAGAGACCCAGTACTTC. This translates into CASSWTGGGKETQYF.

This clonotype was counted only a few times. The chain is built from TRBV10-3 and TRBJ2-3, with 7 bases aligning to TRBD2. The germline gives CDR1 ENHRY, CDR2 SYGVKD. V trimming: 4 bases; J trimming: 6 bases; junction bases outside the gene matches: 7. The CDR3 runs 14 residues. The chain's CDR3 is CAISGGTIQDTQYF. CDR3 nucleotide sequence: TGTGCCATCAGTGGCGGGACTATTCAGGATACGCAGTATTTT.

This clonotype occurred a few times. The J gene is TRBJ2-3, the V gene TRBV18; D remains unclear. With 0 bases removed from V and 0 bases from J, the gap between germline ends came to 7 bases. The CDR3 extends over 15 amino acids. Per the germline V gene, CDR1 is KGHSH and CDR2 is LQKENI. CDR3: CASSPPWKSTDTQYF. The CDR3 DNA reads TGTGCCAGCTCACCACCGTGGAAAAGCACAGATACGCAGTATTTT. The full variable domain, completed using reference TRBV18 and TRBJ2-3, is NAGVMQNPRHLVRRRGQEARLRCSPMKGHSHVYWYRQLPEEGLKFMVYLQKENIIDESGMPKERFSAEFPKEGPSILRIQQVVRGDSAAYFCASSPPWKSTDTQYFGPGTRLTVL.

The rearrangement links TRBV27 to TRBJ1-6; 8 bases fit TRBD1. CDR3 length: 17 residues. The junction had 13 bases not matched to a gene; V was cut back by 6 bases and J by 6 bases. Germline V gives CDR1 MNHEY, CDR2 SMNVEV (reference sequence). The CDR3 sequence is CASSAGGPLSANSPLHF. CDR3 DNA sequence: TGTGCCAGCAGCGCAGGGGGCCCACTCAGTGCTAATTCACCCCTCCACTTT.

A few counts support this clonotype. The chain has TRBV29-1 and TRBJ2-7; D ambiguous. The CDR3 totals 15 residues. Looked up from germline, CDR1 is SQVTM and CDR2 is ANQGSEA. The CDR3, as DNA: TGCACTCACCCACGCCGCCGGTCACCTCCCTACGAGCAGTACTTC. Encoded protein: CTHPRRRSPPYEQYF.

This clonotype came up many times. The V gene is TRBV20-1, the J gene TRBJ1-2; D perhaps matches TRBD1 (5 bases). CDR1 is DFQATT and CDR2 is SNEGSKA in the germline V gene (reference sequence). Trimming shortened V by 6 bases and J by 3 bases, and 8 bases separated the two germline ends. The CDR3 spans 11 residues. DNA of the CDR3: TGCAGTGCACTGGGGGACTATGGCTACACCTTC. Its protein product is CSALGDYGYTF.

This clonotype has a count of ten or more. The rearrangement links TRBV29-1 to TRBJ2-3; 7 nucleotides align to TRBD1. The CDR3 consists of 12 residues. J was trimmed by 2 bases and V by 7 bases; bases with no gene match: 3. The germline gives CDR1 SQVTM, CDR2 ANQGSEA. CDR3 residues: CSGGQATDTQYF. CDR3 sequence (DNA): TGCAGCGGAGGACAGGCCACAGATACGCAGTATTTT.

The table lists this clonotype with a few counts. The chain has TRBV27 and TRBJ2-7, with D maybe TRBD1 (5 bases). V gave up 6 bases and J gave up 3 bases, with 15 bases separating them. The CDR3 consists of 14 residues. In germline, CDR1 is MNHEY, CDR2 SMNVEV (reference sequence). The CDR3 DNA reads as TGTGCCAGCAGCGCGAGGACACCAGTCTACGAGCAGTACTTC. It codes for CASSARTPVYEQYF.

This chain links TRBV28 with TRBJ1-5, with D tentatively TRBD1 (5 bases). The CDR3 is made up of 13 amino acids. Looked up from germline, CDR1 is MDHEN and CDR2 is SYDVKM. V was shortened by 3 bases and J by 6 bases, with 9 bases between the two germline ends. CDR3 nucleotide sequence: TGTGCCAGCAGTTTCCGGGGGGGTCAGCCCCAGCATTTT. This codes for CASSFRGGQPQHF.

On this clonotype itself: A much bigger clone sits one base away, suggesting this may be a read error. The CDR3 sequence: CVSSPGRTSGAQETQYF. DNA of the CDR3: TGTGTCAGCAGTCCTGGGAGGACTAGCGGGGCCCAAGAGACCCAGTACTTC. The chain joins TRBV28 to TRBJ2-5; TRBD2 agrees at 12 bases. This CDR3 is 17 amino acids long. Per the germline V gene, CDR1 is MDHEN and CDR2 is SYDVKM.